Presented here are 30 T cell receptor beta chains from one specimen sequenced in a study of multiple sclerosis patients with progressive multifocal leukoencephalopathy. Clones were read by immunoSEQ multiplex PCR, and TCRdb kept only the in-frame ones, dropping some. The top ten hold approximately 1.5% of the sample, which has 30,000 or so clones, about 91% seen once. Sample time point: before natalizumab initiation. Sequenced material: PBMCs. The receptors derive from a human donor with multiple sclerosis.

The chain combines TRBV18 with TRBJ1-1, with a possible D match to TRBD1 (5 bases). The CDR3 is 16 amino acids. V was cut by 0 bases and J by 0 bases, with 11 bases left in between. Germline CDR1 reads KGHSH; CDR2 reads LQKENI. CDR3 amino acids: CASSPPAGAMNTEAFF. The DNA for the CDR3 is TGTGCCAGCTCACCACCCGCCGGGGCAATGAACACTGAAGCTTTCTTT.

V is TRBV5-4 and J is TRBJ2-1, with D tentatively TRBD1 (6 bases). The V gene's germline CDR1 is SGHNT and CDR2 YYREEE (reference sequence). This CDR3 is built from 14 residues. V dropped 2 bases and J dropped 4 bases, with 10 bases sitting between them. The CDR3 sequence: CASSLPGQYNEQFF. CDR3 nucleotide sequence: TGTGCCAGCAGCTTACCCGGACAGTACAATGAGCAGTTCTTC.

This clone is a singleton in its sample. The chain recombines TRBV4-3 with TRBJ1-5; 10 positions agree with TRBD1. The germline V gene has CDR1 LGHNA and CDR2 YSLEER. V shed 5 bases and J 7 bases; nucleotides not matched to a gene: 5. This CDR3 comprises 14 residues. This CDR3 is CASSRGTGEQPQHF. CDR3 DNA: TGCGCCAGCAGCAGGGGGACAGGGGAACAGCCCCAGCATTTT.

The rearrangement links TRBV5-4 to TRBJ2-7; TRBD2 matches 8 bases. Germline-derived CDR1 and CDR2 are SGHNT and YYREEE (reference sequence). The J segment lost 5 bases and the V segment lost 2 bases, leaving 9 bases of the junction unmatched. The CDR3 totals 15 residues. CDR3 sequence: CASSFERRGANEQYF. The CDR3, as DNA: TGTGCCAGCAGCTTTGAGCGGCGGGGGGCCAACGAGCAGTACTTC.

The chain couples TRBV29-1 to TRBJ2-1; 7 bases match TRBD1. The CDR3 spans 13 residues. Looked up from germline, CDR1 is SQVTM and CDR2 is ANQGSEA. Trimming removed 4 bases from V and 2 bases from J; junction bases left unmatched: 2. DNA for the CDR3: TGCAGCGTTGCAGGGGGAGCCTACAATGAGCAGTTCTTC. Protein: CSVAGGAYNEQFF.

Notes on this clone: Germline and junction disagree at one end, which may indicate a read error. CDR3: CASSQRRNEQLF. The CDR3 nucleotides are TGTGCCAGCAGCCAAAGAAGGAATGAGCAGCTCTTC. The rearrangement joins TRBV28 to TRBJ2-1, with D unresolved. The germline CDR1 and CDR2 sequences are MDHEN and SYDVKM. There are 12 residues in the CDR3. Full variable domain (remainder filled in from reference TRBV28 and TRBJ2-1): DVKVTQSSRYLVKRTGEKVFLECVQDMDHENMFWYRQDPGLGLRLIYFSYDVKMKEKGDIPEGYSVSREKKERFSLILESASTNQTSMYLCASSQRRNEQLFGPGTRLTVL.

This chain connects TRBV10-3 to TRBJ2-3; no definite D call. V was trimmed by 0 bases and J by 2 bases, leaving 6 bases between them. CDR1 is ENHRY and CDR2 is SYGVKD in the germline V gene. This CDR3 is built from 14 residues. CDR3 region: CAISESWVTDTQYF. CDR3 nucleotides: TGTGCCATCAGTGAGTCGTGGGTCACAGATACGCAGTATTTT.

CDR3 amino acids: CASSYSRTTYEQYF. As DNA, the CDR3 is TGTGCCAGCAGTTACTCCCGCACGACCTACGAGCAGTACTTC. The chain has TRBV6-5 and TRBJ2-5; D gene uncertain. Matching the DNA end better, TRBJ2-7 makes the J call doubtful. CDR1 and CDR2 (germline): MNHEY, SVGAGI. The CDR3 totals 14 residues.

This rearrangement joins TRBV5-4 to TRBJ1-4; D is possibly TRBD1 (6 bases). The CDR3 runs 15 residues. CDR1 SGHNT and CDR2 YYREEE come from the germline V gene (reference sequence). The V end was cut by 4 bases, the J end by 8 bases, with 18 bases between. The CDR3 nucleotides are TGTGCCAGCAGCAGACGGACAGCGGCCGGGGAAAAACTGTTTTTT. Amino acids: CASSRRTAAGEKLFF.

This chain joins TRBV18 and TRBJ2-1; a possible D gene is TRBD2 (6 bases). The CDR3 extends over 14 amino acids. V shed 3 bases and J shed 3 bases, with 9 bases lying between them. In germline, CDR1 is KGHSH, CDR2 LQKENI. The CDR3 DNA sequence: TGTGCCAGCTCACCCCGGACTATCTACAATGAGCAGTTCTTC. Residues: CASSPRTIYNEQFF.

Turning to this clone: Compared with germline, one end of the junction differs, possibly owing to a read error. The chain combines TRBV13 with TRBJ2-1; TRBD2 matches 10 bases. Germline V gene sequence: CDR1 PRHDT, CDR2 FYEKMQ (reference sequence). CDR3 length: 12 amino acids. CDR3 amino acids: CASSLGLGLAVF. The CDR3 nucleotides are TGTGCCAGCAGCTTAGGGTTAGGACTAGCGGTCTTC.

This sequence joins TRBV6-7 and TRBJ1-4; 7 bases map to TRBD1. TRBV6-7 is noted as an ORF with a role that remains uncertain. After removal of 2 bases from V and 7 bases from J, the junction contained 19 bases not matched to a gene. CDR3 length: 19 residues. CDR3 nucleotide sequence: TGTGCCAGCAGTTACCCAATTGGCCCGCGACAGGGTTCTATTGAAAAACTGTTTTTT. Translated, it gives CASSYPIGPRQGSIEKLFF.

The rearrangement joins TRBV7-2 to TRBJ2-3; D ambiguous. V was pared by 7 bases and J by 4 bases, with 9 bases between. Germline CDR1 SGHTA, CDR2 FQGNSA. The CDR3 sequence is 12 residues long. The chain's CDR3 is CASTLTPDTQYF. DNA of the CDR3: TGTGCCAGCACTCTGACCCCAGATACGCAGTATTTT. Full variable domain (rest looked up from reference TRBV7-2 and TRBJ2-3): GAGVSQSPSNKVTEKGKDVELRCDPISGHTALYWYRQSLGQGLEFLIYFQGNSAPDKSGLPSDRFSAERTGGSVSTLTIQRTQQEDSAVYLCASTLTPDTQYFGPGTRLTVL.

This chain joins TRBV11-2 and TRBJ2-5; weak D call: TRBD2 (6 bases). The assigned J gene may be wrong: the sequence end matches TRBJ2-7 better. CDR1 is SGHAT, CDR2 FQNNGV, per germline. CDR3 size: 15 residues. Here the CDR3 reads CASSLGIAETYEQYF. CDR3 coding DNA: TGTGCCAGCAGCTTAGGTATAGCGGAGACCTACGAGCAGTACTTC.

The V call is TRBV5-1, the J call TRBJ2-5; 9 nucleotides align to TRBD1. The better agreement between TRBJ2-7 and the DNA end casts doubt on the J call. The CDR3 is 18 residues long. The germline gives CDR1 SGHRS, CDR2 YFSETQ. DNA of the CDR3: TGCGCCAGCAGCTTGGGACCCATTACAGGGGGCGCTTCCTACGAGCAGTACTTC. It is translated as CASSLGPITGGASYEQYF.

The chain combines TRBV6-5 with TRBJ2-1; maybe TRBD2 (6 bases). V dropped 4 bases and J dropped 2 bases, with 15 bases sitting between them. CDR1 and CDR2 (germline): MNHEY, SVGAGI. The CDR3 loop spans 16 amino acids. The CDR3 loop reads CASSSYRDWAYNEQFF. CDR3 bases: TGTGCCAGCAGTTCATACCGGGACTGGGCCTACAATGAGCAGTTCTTC.

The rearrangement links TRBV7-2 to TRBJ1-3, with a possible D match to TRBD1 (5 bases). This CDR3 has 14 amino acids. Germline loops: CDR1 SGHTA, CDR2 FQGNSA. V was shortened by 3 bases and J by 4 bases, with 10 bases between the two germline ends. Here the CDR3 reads CASSFRAGGNTIYF. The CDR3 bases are TGTGCCAGCAGCTTCCGGGCAGGGGGAAACACCATATATTTT.

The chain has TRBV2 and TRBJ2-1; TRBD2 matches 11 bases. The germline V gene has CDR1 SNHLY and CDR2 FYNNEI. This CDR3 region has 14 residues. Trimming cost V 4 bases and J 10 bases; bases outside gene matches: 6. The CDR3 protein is CASSALAGGLEQFF. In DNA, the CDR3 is TGTGCCAGCAGTGCTCTAGCGGGAGGTCTAGAGCAGTTCTTC.

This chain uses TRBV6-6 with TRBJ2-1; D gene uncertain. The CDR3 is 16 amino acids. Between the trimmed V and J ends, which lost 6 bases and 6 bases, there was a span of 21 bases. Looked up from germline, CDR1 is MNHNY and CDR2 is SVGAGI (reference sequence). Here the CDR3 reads CASSNPSNRDPNEQFF. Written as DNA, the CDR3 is TGTGCCAGCAGCAACCCGTCGAATAGAGATCCCAATGAGCAGTTCTTC.

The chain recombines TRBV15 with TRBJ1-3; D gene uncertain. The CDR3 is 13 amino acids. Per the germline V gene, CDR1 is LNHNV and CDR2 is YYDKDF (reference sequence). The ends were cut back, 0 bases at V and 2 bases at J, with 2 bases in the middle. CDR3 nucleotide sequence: TGTGCCACCAGCAGAGACCCTGGAAACACCATATATTTT. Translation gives CATSRDPGNTIYF.

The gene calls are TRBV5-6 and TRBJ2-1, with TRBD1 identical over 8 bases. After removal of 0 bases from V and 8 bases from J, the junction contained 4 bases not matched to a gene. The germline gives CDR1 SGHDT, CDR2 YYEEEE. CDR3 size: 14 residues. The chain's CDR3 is CASSLGRGLHEQFF. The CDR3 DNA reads TGTGCCAGCAGCTTGGGCAGGGGGCTCCATGAGCAGTTCTTC.

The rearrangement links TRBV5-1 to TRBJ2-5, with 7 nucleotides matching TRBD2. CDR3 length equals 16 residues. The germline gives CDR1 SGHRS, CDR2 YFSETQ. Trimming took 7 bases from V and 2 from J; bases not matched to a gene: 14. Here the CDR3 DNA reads TGCGCCAGCTACCCGGCCGGGGCTAGCGGACAAGAGACCCAGTACTTC. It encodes CASYPAGASGQETQYF.

Here the CDR3 DNA reads TGTGCCAGCAGCTTCCTCCCGGTCTCGGGCACCGGGGAGCTGTTTTTT. Residues: CASSFLPVSGTGELFF. The rearrangement joins TRBV28 to TRBJ2-2; no firm D call. The germline V and J ends were trimmed by 6 bases and 4 bases, with 18 bases remaining between them. The CDR3 covers 16 residues. Germline V gene lookup returns CDR1 MDHEN and CDR2 SYDVKM. Variable domain in full (rest from reference TRBV28 and TRBJ2-2): DVKVTQSSRYLVKRTGEKVFLECVQDMDHENMFWYRQDPGLGLRLIYFSYDVKMKEKGDIPEGYSVSREKKERFSLILESASTNQTSMYLCASSFLPVSGTGELFFGEGSRLTVL.

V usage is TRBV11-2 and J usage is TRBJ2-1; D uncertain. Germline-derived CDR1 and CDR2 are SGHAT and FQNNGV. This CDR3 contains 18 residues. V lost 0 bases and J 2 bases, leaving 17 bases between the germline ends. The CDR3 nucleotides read TGTGCCAGCAGCTTAGATCGAGCTAGTGCGAGGCCCTACAATGAGCAGTTCTTC. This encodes CASSLDRASARPYNEQFF.

The CDR3 nucleotides are TGCACCAGCAGGTCATACGGTTTGTCACAAAGTCGGGCCAACGTCCTGACTTTC. Amino acid sequence: CTSRSYGLSQSRANVLTF. The chain carries TRBV1 and TRBJ2-6. TRBV1 is given as a pseudogene. The CDR3 has 18 residues.

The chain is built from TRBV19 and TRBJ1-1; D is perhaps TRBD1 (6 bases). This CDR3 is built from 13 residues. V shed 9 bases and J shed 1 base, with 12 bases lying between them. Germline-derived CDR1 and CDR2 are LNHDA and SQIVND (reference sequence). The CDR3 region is CASSRGANTEAFF. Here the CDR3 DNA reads TGTGCCAGCTCAAGGGGGGCGAACACTGAAGCTTTCTTT.

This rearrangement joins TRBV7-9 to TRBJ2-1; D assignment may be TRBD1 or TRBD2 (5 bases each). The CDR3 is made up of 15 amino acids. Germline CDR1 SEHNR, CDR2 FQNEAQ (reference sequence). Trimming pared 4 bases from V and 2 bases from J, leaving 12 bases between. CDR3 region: CASSSRGEAYNEQFF. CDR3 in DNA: TGTGCCAGCAGCTCGAGAGGGGAAGCCTACAATGAGCAGTTCTTC.

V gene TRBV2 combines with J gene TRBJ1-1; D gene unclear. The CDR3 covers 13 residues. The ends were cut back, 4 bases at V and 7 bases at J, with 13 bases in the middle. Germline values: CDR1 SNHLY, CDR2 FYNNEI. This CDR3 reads CASSGTESHEAFF. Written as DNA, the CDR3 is TGTGCCAGCAGTGGCACGGAATCTCATGAAGCTTTCTTT.

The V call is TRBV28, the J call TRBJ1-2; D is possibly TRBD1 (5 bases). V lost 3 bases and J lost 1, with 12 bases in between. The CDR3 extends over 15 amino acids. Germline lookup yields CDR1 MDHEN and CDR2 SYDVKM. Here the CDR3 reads CASSFPAGSNYGYTF. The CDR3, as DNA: TGTGCCAGCAGTTTTCCTGCAGGGAGTAACTATGGCTACACCTTC.

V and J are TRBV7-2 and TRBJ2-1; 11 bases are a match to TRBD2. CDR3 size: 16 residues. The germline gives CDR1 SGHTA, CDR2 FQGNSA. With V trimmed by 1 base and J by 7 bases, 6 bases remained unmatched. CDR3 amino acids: CASSLVGTSGKNEQFF. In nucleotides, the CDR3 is TGTGCCAGCAGCTTAGTCGGGACTAGCGGCAAAAATGAGCAGTTCTTC.